The 18 T cell receptor beta chains listed next were all sequenced from one sample in a study of blood T cells in healthy people across ages. Alongside a J-beta primer mix, a sample-barcoded 5' primer served in a second PCR lasting about 7 to 12 cycles. TCRdb redid the calling of the 5' RACE reads with MiXCR, one entry per CDR3 protein. The sample lists some 730,000 distinct CDR3 sequences, 22% occurring once. Sequencing was performed on blood. These TCRs come from a man in his 70s in good health.

This clonotype occurred a few times. The rearrangement joins TRBV5-5 to TRBJ2-2; 7 bases align to TRBD2. The V and J ends lost 4 bases and 5 bases, in that order; junction bases with no gene match: 8. Per the germline V gene, CDR1 is SGHKS and CDR2 is YYEKEE (reference sequence). The CDR3 has 15 amino acids. Here the CDR3 reads CASSPGASGTGELFF. Here the CDR3 DNA reads TGTGCCAGCAGCCCGGGAGCTAGCGGTACCGGGGAGCTGTTTTTT.

This clonotype came up a few times. This chain links TRBV3-1 with TRBJ2-5, with 11 bases lining up with TRBD2. The CDR3 is 16 amino acids. The V gene's germline CDR1 is LGHDT and CDR2 YNNKEL (reference sequence). J was trimmed by 5 bases and V by 4 bases; bases with no gene match: 9. In DNA, the CDR3 is TGTGCCAGCAGCCCCCACCCCACTAGCGGGGGTGAGACCCAGTACTTC. Translation: CASSPHPTSGGETQYF.

The chain joins TRBV19 to TRBJ2-3; D gene unclear. CDR1 LNHDA and CDR2 SQIVND come from the germline V gene (reference sequence). V was clipped by 2 bases and J by 3 bases, with 6 bases between them. The CDR3 has 13 residues. The DNA of the CDR3 is TGTGCCAGTAGTATATACGATACAGATACGCAGTATTTT. Protein: CASSIYDTDTQYF.

This clonotype was seen more than once but under ten times. The chain combines TRBV19 with TRBJ1-5; D is perhaps TRBD1 (6 bases). Germline V gene sequence: CDR1 LNHDA, CDR2 SQIVND (reference sequence). The CDR3 is 14 residues long. V was clipped by 10 bases and J by 5 bases, with 18 bases between them. This CDR3 is CATTTRGGYQPQHF. The CDR3 DNA reads TGTGCCACCACTACAAGGGGGGGGTATCAGCCCCAGCATTTT.

The chain couples TRBV7-9 to TRBJ2-1; 7 nucleotides match TRBD2. The CDR3 extends over 16 amino acids. Per germline, CDR1 SEHNR and CDR2 FQNEAQ (reference sequence). The ends lost 1 base at V and 5 bases at J; junction bases unmatched: 8. In DNA form, the CDR3 reads TGTGCCAGCAGCTTAGTGTGGTCTAGCGGAAACAATGAGCAGTTCTTC. It translates to CASSLVWSSGNNEQFF.

The V call is TRBV24-1, the J call TRBJ1-1; D gene ambiguous. Germline V CDR1 and CDR2: KGHDR, SFDVKD. This CDR3 has 14 residues. V was shortened by 5 bases and J by 6 bases, with 15 bases between the two germline ends. CDR3: CATSGPAGPSEAFF. The CDR3 region has the DNA TGTGCCACCAGTGGACCTGCCGGGCCCTCTGAAGCTTTCTTT.

This clonotype showed up just a few times. The chain recombines TRBV7-9 with TRBJ2-7; D unclear. V lost 4 bases and J lost 4, with 17 bases in between. Germline V gives CDR1 SEHNR, CDR2 FQNEAQ (reference sequence). The length of the CDR3 is 15 residues. CDR3 residues: CASSSWMSQNYEQYF. DNA for the CDR3: TGTGCCAGCAGCTCCTGGATGTCCCAAAATTACGAGCAGTACTTC.

The chain couples TRBV7-2 to TRBJ2-1, with 7 nucleotides matching TRBD2. The trim removed 4 bases at V and 12 bases at J, leaving 15 bases unmatched. The CDR3 runs to 15 residues. CDR1 and CDR2 from the germline V gene are SGHTA and FQGNSA. DNA for the CDR3: TGTGCCAGCAGCTCCTGGAGGGGAGGGGCGAGTGGGCAGTTCTTC. This gives the protein CASSSWRGGASGQFF.

About this clonotype itself: At one boundary the junction diverges from the germline segment, which might be a read error. The chain carries TRBV4-1 and TRBJ2-2; 7 nucleotides match TRBD2. From germline, CDR1 is MGHRA and CDR2 YSYEKL. The CDR3 runs 13 residues. CDR3 bases: TGCGCCAGCAGCCAAGATTCACGGGGGGAACTGTTTTTT. As protein: CASSQDSRGELFF.

This clonotype was detected many times. This sequence joins TRBV18 and TRBJ2-3; the match to TRBD2 covers 12 bases. Germline assignment: CDR1 KGHSH and CDR2 LQKENI. The junction had 9 bases not matched to a gene; V was cut back by 3 bases and J by 5 bases. CDR3 length: 17 residues. CDR3 sequence: CASSPPASGGAGDTQYF. CDR3 coding DNA: TGTGCCAGCTCACCCCCAGCTAGCGGGGGGGCCGGAGATACGCAGTATTTT.

This clonotype was observed a few times. The chain uses TRBV12-3 or TRBV12-4 and TRBJ1-5; D not certain. V gave up 5 bases and J gave up 1 base, with 15 bases separating them. This CDR3 is built from 16 residues. CDR3 sequence: CASSLHVDGSNQPQHF. The CDR3 bases are TGTGCCAGCAGTCTCCATGTGGATGGGAGCAATCAGCCCCAGCATTTT.

The V call is TRBV20-1, the J call TRBJ2-3; no reliable D call. The V end lost 1 base, the J end lost 3 bases, and 14 bases lay between the germline ends. This CDR3 has 15 amino acids. CDR1 DFQATT and CDR2 SNEGSKA come from the germline V gene (reference sequence). CDR3 DNA: TGCAGTGCTAGAGCCCTGCCTGCACTTACAGATACGCAGTATTTT. The encoded protein is CSARALPALTDTQYF.

The CDR3 sequence: CASGIGSNTEAFF. The CDR3, as DNA: TGTGCCAGCGGTATCGGATCGAACACTGAAGCTTTCTTT. The chain employs TRBV6-6 and TRBJ1-1; D gene uncertain. Germline V gives CDR1 MNHNY, CDR2 SVGAGI (reference sequence). This CDR3 contains 13 residues. Between the trimmed V and J ends, which lost 8 bases and 1 base, there was a span of 11 bases.

The chain joins TRBV12-3 or TRBV12-4 to TRBJ2-5, with TRBD2 identical over 10 bases. The J call may be wrong; the DNA end is better matched by TRBJ2-7. The length of the CDR3 is 15 residues. Here the CDR3 reads CASRLGLAGANEQYF. DNA for the CDR3: TGTGCCAGCAGACTCGGGCTAGCGGGGGCGAACGAGCAGTACTTC.

The chain couples TRBV10-3 to TRBJ2-5; TRBD2 agrees at 14 bases. Germline CDR1 reads ENHRY; CDR2 reads SYGVKD. The V segment lost 10 bases and the J segment 4 bases; nucleotides outside the gene matches: 5. The length of the CDR3 is 14 residues. CDR3 DNA sequence: TGTGCCACGGGACTAGCGGGAGTCGGAGAGACCCAGTACTTC. Translating it yields CATGLAGVGETQYF.

This sequence joins TRBV24-1 and TRBJ2-5, with 7 bases that match TRBD2. The CDR3 is 13 residues long. Germline-derived CDR1 and CDR2 are KGHDR and SFDVKD. V shed 9 bases, J shed 5 bases, and the junction held 8 bases outside the gene matches. CDR3: CATQRGVAETQYF. CDR3 DNA sequence: TGTGCCACCCAGCGGGGTGTAGCGGAGACCCAGTACTTC.

This clonotype was counted only a few times. The gene calls are TRBV7-9 and TRBJ1-1; possibly TRBD1 for D (5 bases). CDR3 size: 16 residues. The V gene's germline CDR1 is SEHNR and CDR2 FQNEAQ (reference sequence). The V gene lost 4 bases and the J gene lost 4 bases, with 19 bases spanning the gap. The CDR3 DNA follows: TGTGCCAGCAGCTCCCCCTCCCACGGGGACGGCACTGAAGCTTTCTTT. This codes for CASSSPSHGDGTEAFF. The complete variable domain, with remaining parts taken from reference TRBV7-9 and TRBJ1-1, reads DTGVSQNPRHKITKRGQNVTFRCDPISEHNRLYWYRQTLGQGPEFLTYFQNEAQLEKSRLLSDRFSAERPKGSFSTLEIQRTEQGDSAMYLCASSSPSHGDGTEAFFGQGTRLTVV.

The gene calls are TRBV20-1 and TRBJ1-2; D remains ambiguous. CDR1 is DFQATT, CDR2 SNEGSKA, per germline (reference sequence). CDR3 size: 14 residues. Trimming left V 6 bases short and J 7 bases short, with 21 bases between. For the CDR3, the DNA is TGCAGTGCCCCCTTGGACGGGATGTCGGCTGGCTACACCTTC. Translated: CSAPLDGMSAGYTF.